The clone carrying this T cell receptor (beta chain) was picked up many times. What it binds is unknown. Researchers made TCR beta libraries by using iRepertoire HTBI primers and running Arm-PCR on CDR3 regions. Original processing notes: Among the samples, roughly 61 TRBV and some 13 TRBJ segments were identified. TCRdb reprocessed the multiplex PCR reads via MiXCR and lists one record per CDR3 protein. TCRdb assigned the V and J calls; the authors' analysis was not used. Counted here are more than 300,000 distinct CDR3 sequences, about 16% occurring once; the ten biggest clones make up 20%. The record originates from a study of regulatory T cells in long-lasting Graves disease. Overall study results and limits: Patients with persistent disease showed a bias toward TRBV28, TRBJ1-2 and TRBJ2-5.

V lost 5 bases and J lost 2, with 12 bases in between. CDR1 and CDR2 (germline): SNHLY, FYNNEI. The CDR3 consists of 14 residues. Stated time point: newly diagnosed GD, antithyroid drugs for less than 3 months. PBMCs provided the RNA from which the TCR library was made. The same specimen was also included in a second study, on T cells in Graves' hyperthyroidism and ophthalmopathy. From that paper: No progression to ophthalmopathy during 18 months of follow-up defined stable disease.

Here the sequenced sample was peripheral blood mononuclear cells (PBMCs), taken at new diagnosis, from a patient treated with antithyroid drugs. This receptor was obtained from a woman aged 18-30 years with Graves disease. The chain links TRBV2 to TRBJ1-1; D is possibly TRBD1 (5 bases). The CDR3 nucleotides read TGTGCCAGCAGTTTCCTAGGGGTAAACACTGAAGCTTTCTTT. As protein: CASSFLGVNTEAFF.